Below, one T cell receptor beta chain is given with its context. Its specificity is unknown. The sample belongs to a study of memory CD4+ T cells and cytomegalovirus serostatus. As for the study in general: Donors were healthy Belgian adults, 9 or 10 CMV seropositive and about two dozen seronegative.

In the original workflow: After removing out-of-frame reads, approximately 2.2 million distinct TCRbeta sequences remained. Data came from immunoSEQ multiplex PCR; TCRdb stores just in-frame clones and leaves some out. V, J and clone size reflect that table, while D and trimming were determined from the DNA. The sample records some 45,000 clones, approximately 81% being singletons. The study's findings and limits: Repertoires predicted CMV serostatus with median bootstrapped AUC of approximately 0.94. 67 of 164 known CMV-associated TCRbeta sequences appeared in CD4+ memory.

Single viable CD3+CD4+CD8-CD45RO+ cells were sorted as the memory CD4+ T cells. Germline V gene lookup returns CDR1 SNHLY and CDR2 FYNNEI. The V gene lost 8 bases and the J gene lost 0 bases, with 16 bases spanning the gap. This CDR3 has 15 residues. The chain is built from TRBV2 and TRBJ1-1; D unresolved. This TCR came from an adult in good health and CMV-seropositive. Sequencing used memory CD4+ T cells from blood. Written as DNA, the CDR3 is TGTGCCAGCCTCCTCGGGCAGGTCATGAACACTGAAGCTTTCTTT. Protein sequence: CASLLGQVMNTEAFF.